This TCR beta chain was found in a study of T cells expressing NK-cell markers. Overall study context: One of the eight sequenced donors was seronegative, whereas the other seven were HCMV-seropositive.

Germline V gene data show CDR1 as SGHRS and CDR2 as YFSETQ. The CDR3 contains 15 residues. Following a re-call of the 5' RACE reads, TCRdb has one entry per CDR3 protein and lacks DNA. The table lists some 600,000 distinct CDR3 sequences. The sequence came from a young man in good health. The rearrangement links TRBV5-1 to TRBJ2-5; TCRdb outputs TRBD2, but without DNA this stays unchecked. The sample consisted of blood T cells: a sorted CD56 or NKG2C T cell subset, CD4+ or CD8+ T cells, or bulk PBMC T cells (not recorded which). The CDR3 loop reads CASSTLAETQETQYF. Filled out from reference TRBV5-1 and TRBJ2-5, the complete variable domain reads KAGVTQTPRYLIKTRGQQVTLSCSPISGHRSVSWYQQTPGQGLQFLFEYFSETQRNKGNFPGRFSGRQFSNSRSEMNVSTLELGDSALYLCASSTLAETQETQYFGPGTRLLVL.